A selection of T cell receptor beta chains follows, all from one sample in a study of control samples from healthy donors and cancer patients. Assay used: immunoSEQ multiplex PCR; TCRdb lists only in-frame clones, some missing. The sample gives approximately 80,000 clones, roughly 84% of which show up once; 5.7% is in the top ten. Source material: blood. These receptors all come from a woman aged 45-65 years in good health. Both conserved end residues are part of each CDR3. The D gene is left open where the match is weak. Part of the rows lack a size; the others show once, few, many or a class for expanded clones.

clone_size	v_call	d_call	j_call	cdr3_aa	cdr3_nt
NA	TRBV2	TRBD2	TRBJ2-3	CASSGGGVSTDTQYF	TGTGCCAGCAGTGGCGGGGGGGTAAGCACAGATACGCAGTATTTT
NA	TRBV6-2/TRBV6-3	TRBD1	TRBJ1-2	CASSSDLARTGGYTF	TGTGCCAGCAGTTCCGACCTAGCAAGGACAGGGGGCTACACCTTC
NA	TRBV10-2	NA	TRBJ1-6	CASSDRVDSPLHF	TGCGCCAGCAGTGACAGGGTGGATTCACCCCTCCACTTT
NA	TRBV2	NA	TRBJ1-2	CASTITLDGGYTF	TGTGCCAGCACCATAACCCTGGACGGTGGCTACACCTTC
NA	TRBV24-1	NA	TRBJ2-2	CATQGGEGRAGELFF	TGTGCCACCCAGGGGGGAGAGGGCCGGGCCGGGGAGCTGTTTTTT
NA	TRBV3-1/TRBV3-2	TRBD1	TRBJ1-6	CASSLGTDNSPLHF	TGTGCCAGCAGCCTAGGGACAGATAATTCACCCCTCCACTTT
NA	TRBV7-2	NA	TRBJ2-1	CASSLGTEQFF	TGTGCCAGCAGCTTAGGTACGGAGCAGTTCTTC
few	TRBV4-1	TRBD2	TRBJ2-1	CASTRKDSGGSYNEQFF	TGCGCCAGCACCCGAAAGGATTCGGGGGGATCCTACAATGAGCAGTTCTTC
NA	TRBV6-4	NA	TRBJ2-1	CASSAQALGTLPDEQFF	TGTGCCAGCAGTGCCCAGGCCCTAGGCACCCTACCCGATGAGCAGTTCTTC
NA	TRBV12-3/TRBV12-4	TRBD1	TRBJ1-2	CASSDRDGYTF	TGTGCCAGCAGTGACAGGGATGGCTACACCTTC
NA	TRBV30	NA	TRBJ1-1	CAWEGRANTEAFF	TGTGCCTGGGAGGGGAGGGCGAACACTGAAGCTTTCTTT
NA	TRBV7-9	NA	TRBJ1-2	CASSWAQDPIRYGYTF	TGTGCCAGCAGCTGGGCCCAGGACCCCATTAGATATGGCTACACCTTC
NA	TRBV7-9	NA	TRBJ1-1	CASSLMNTEAFF	TGTGCCAGCAGCTTAATGAACACTGAAGCTTTCTTT
once	TRBV3-1/TRBV3-2	NA	TRBJ1-6	CASSHNQDSPLHF	TGTGCCAGCAGCCACAACCAGGATTCACCCCTCCACTTT
NA	TRBV6-1	NA	TRBJ1-3	CASSDPGSGNTIYF	TGTGCCAGCAGTGACCCGGGGTCTGGAAACACCATATATTTT
once	TRBV5-1	NA	TRBJ1-1	CASSRIGGTEAFF	TGCGCCAGCAGCCGAATCGGGGGCACTGAAGCTTTCTTT
NA	TRBV5-6	TRBD1	TRBJ2-4	CASSLGTGGFAKNIQYF	TGTGCCAGCAGCTTGGGTACAGGGGGTTTCGCCAAAAACATTCAGTACTTC
NA	TRBV7-2	TRBD2	TRBJ2-3	CASSLRPSGLDTQYF	TGTGCCAGCAGCCTCAGGCCTAGCGGGTTAGATACGCAGTATTTT
NA	TRBV27	TRBD1	TRBJ1-1	CASSSPQGDYSEAFF	TGTGCCAGCAGTTCACCTCAGGGGGATTATTCTGAAGCTTTCTTT
few	TRBV20-1	TRBD1	TRBJ1-6	CSASPGQLYSPLHF	TGCAGTGCGAGTCCGGGACAGTTATATTCACCCCTCCACTTT
NA	TRBV14	NA	TRBJ1-3	CASSPLIENTIYF	TGTGCCAGCAGCCCGCTTATTGAAAACACCATATATTTT
NA	TRBV19	NA	TRBJ2-4	CASSMLGSENIQYF	TGTGCCAGTAGTATGCTAGGGAGTGAAAACATTCAGTACTTC
few	TRBV7-9	NA	TRBJ1-5	CASALGSVQPQHF	TGTGCCTCCGCCCTGGGGTCCGTTCAGCCCCAGCATTTT
NA	TRBV28	NA	TRBJ1-5	CASRRGGQPQHF	TGTGCCAGCAGACGAGGAGGGCAGCCCCAGCATTTT
NA	TRBV12-3/TRBV12-4	NA	TRBJ2-7	CASSIYEQYF	TGTGCCAGCAGCATCTACGAGCAGTACTTC
NA	TRBV27	NA	TRBJ1-6	CASSFGQTFSPLHF	TGTGCCAGCAGTTTTGGACAGACTTTTTCACCCCTCCACTTT
once	TRBV5-1	NA	TRBJ2-2	CASSLNGGANTGELFF	TGCGCCAGCAGCTTGAACGGGGGAGCGAACACCGGGGAGCTGTTTTTT
few	TRBV19	NA	TRBJ2-7	CATVGDTAYEQYF	TGTGCCACTGTTGGGGACACAGCCTACGAGCAGTACTTC
NA	TRBV18	TRBD1	TRBJ1-2	CASSQTGELEHGYTF	TGTGCCAGCTCACAGACAGGGGAACTTGAACATGGCTACACCTTC
NA	TRBV5-5	TRBD1	TRBJ2-7	CASSPLIGQGFYEQYF	TGTGCCAGCAGCCCTCTTATCGGACAGGGGTTCTACGAGCAGTACTTC
NA	TRBV7-8	NA	TRBJ2-2	CASSLGTGELFF	TGTGCCAGCAGCTTAGGAACCGGGGAGCTGTTTTTT
NA	TRBV2	TRBD1	TRBJ2-7	CASSPTGAPSYEQYF	TGTGCCAGCAGTCCGACAGGGGCGCCGTCCTACGAGCAGTACTTC
NA	TRBV5-8	NA	TRBJ1-2	CASSLGPWGDYTF	TGTGCCAGCAGCTTGGGGCCGTGGGGGGACTACACCTTC
few	TRBV18	TRBD1	TRBJ1-3	CASSDGQGTTGNTIYF	TGTGCCAGCTCAGACGGACAGGGAACCACTGGAAACACCATATATTTT
NA	TRBV18	NA	TRBJ1-2	CASSPGTLNYGYTF	TGTGCCAGCTCACCAGGGACGTTGAACTATGGCTACACCTTC
NA	TRBV2	NA	TRBJ1-2	CASELRGDYGYTF	TGTGCCAGTGAATTGCGAGGAGACTATGGCTACACCTTC
NA	TRBV5-1	NA	TRBJ2-2	CASGLGLNTGELFF	TGCGCCAGCGGCTTAGGACTGAACACCGGGGAGCTGTTTTTT
NA	TRBV6-5	NA	TRBJ1-1	CASNDPGQHTEAFF	TGTGCCAGCAACGATCCTGGACAGCACACTGAAGCTTTCTTT
NA	TRBV24-1	TRBD1	TRBJ2-7	CATSGIGDRGDYEQYF	TGTGCCACCAGTGGTATAGGGGACAGGGGTGATTACGAGCAGTACTTC
NA	TRBV19	NA	TRBJ1-2	CASSLRRYGYTF	TGTGCCAGTAGTCTAAGAAGGTATGGCTACACCTTC
once	TRBV5-1	NA	TRBJ2-7	CASSLGGDEQYF	TGCGCCAGCAGCTTGGGAGGGGACGAGCAGTACTTC
NA	TRBV7-9	TRBD1	TRBJ2-7	CASSSTRTGKTEQYF	TGTGCCAGCAGCTCTACAAGGACAGGGAAAACAGAGCAGTACTTC
NA	TRBV12-3/TRBV12-4	NA	TRBJ1-1	CASSFRQGVEGFF	TGTGCCAGCAGTTTCCGGCAGGGAGTTGAGGGTTTCTTT
NA	TRBV5-6	NA	TRBJ2-3	CASSLGFLADTQYF	NA
NA	TRBV30	NA	TRBJ1-2	CACGAGYGYTF	TGTGCTTGTGGGGCAGGGTATGGCTACACCTTC
NA	TRBV5-5	NA	TRBJ2-2	CASSWDAAGELFF	TGTGCCAGCAGTTGGGACGCGGCCGGGGAGCTGTTTTTT
NA	TRBV6-1	TRBD1	TRBJ2-1	CASSDRTGDHEQFF	TGTGCCAGCAGTGACCGGACAGGGGACCATGAGCAGTTCTTC
NA	TRBV11-2	NA	TRBJ1-4	CASSRDFSTNEKLFF	TGTGCCAGCAGCCGGGACTTTTCCACTAATGAAAAACTGTTTTTT
NA	TRBV6-5	TRBD2	TRBJ2-3	CASSYSVRGADTQYF	TGTGCCAGCAGTTACTCGGTCCGGGGGGCAGATACGCAGTATTTT
NA	TRBV9	TRBD1	TRBJ2-3	CASSVQQGLGTDTQYF	TGTGCCAGCAGCGTCCAACAGGGGTTGGGTACAGATACGCAGTATTTT